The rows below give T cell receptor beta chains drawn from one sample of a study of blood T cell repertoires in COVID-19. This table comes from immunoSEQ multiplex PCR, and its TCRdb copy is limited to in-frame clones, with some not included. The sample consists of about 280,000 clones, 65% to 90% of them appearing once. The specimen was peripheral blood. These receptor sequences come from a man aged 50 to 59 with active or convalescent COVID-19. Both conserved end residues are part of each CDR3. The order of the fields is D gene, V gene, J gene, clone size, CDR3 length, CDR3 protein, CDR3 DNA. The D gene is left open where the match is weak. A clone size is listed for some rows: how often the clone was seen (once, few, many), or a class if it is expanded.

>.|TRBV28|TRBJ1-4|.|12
CASSLLSEKLFF
TGTGCCAGCAGTCTCCTGAGTGAAAAACTGTTTTTT
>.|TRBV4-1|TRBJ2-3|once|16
CASSQVLASGTDTQYF
TGCGCCAGCAGCCAAGTCTTGGCTAGCGGCACAGATACGCAGTATTTT
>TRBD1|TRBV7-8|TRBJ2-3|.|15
CASRRQGAMADTQYF
TGTGCCAGCAGAAGACAGGGGGCGATGGCAGATACGCAGTATTTT
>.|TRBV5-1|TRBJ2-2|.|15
CASSFRTGLTGELFF
TGCGCCAGCAGCTTCCGAACAGGTCTCACCGGGGAGCTGTTTTTT
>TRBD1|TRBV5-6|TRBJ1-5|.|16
CASSLRTGVANQPQHF
TGTGCCAGCAGCTTGAGAACAGGGGTGGCCAATCAGCCCCAGCATTTT
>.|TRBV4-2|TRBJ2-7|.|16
CASSQGAEQGGYEQYF
TGTGCCAGCAGCCAGGGGGCCGAGCAGGGGGGCTACGAGCAGTACTTC
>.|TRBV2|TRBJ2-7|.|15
CASNGVGANSYEQYF
TGTGCCAGCAACGGGGTGGGAGCCAATTCCTACGAGCAGTACTTC
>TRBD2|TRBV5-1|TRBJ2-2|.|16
CASSLGTSGRSGELFF
TGCGCCAGCAGCTTGGGTACTAGCGGGAGATCCGGGGAGCTGTTTTTT
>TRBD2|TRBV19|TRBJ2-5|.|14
CASSSGRAEETQYF
TGTGCCAGTAGTAGCGGGAGGGCTGAAGAGACCCAGTACTTC
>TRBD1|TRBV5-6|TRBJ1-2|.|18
CASSPRDRVWGPAYGYTF
TGTGCCAGCAGCCCTAGGGACAGGGTATGGGGACCCGCATATGGCTACACCTTC
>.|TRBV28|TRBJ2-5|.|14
CASSYSGAQETQYF
TGTGCCAGCAGTTATTCAGGGGCGCAAGAGACCCAGTACTTC
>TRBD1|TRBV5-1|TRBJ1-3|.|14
CASSLGDRGNTIYF
TGCGCCAGCAGCTTGGGGGACAGGGGTAACACCATATATTTT
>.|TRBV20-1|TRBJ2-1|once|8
CSPNEQFF
TGCAGTCCGAATGAGCAGTTCTTC
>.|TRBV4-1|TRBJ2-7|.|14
CASSQDRGQFEQYF
TGCGCCAGCAGCCAAGATAGAGGACAGTTCGAGCAGTACTTC
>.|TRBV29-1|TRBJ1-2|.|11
CSVASRYGYTF
TGCAGCGTTGCCTCCAGATATGGCTACACCTTC
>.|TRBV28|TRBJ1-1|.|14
CASSLGGLNTEAFF
TGTGCCAGCAGTTTGGGGGGACTGAACACTGAAGCTTTCTTT
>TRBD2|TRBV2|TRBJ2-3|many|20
CASSEAGGYTRSGRTDTQYF
TGTGCCAGCAGTGAAGCGGGGGGGTACACGCGATCAGGGAGGACAGATACGCAGTATTTT
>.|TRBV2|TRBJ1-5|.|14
CASQKGGSGQPQHF
TGTGCCAGCCAAAAGGGAGGGTCGGGTCAGCCCCAGCATTTT
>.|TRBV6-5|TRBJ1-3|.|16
CASSYSQASSGNTIYF
TGTGCCAGCAGTTACTCACAGGCGAGCTCTGGAAACACCATATATTTT
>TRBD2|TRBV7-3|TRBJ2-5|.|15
CASSPSGRPGETQYF
TGTGCCAGCAGCCCTAGCGGGAGGCCAGGAGAGACCCAGTACTTC
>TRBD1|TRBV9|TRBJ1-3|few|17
CASTTGPGSFSGNTIYF
TGTGCCAGCACGACAGGGCCAGGTTCTTTCTCTGGAAACACCATATATTTT
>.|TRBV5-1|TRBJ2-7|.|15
CASSLVDSVSYEQYF
TGCGCCAGCAGCTTGGTTGACTCGGTCTCCTACGAGCAGTACTTC
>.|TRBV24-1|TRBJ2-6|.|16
CATSEGGRTGANVLTF
TGTGCCACCAGTGAGGGAGGTAGGACTGGGGCCAACGTCCTGACTTTC
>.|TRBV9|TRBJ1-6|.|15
CASSVEGRANSPLHF
TGTGCCAGCAGCGTAGAAGGGAGGGCCAATTCACCCCTCCACTTT
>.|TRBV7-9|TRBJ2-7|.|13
CASSLWDTYEQYF
TGTGCCAGCAGCTTATGGGACACTTACGAGCAGTACTTC
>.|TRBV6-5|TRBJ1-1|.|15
CASSPTGNMNTEAFF
TGTGCCAGCAGCCCGACAGGCAACATGAACACTGAAGCTTTCTTT
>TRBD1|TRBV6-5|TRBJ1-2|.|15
CASSYAGQGAYGYTF
TGTGCCAGCAGTTATGCGGGACAGGGGGCCTATGGCTACACCTTC
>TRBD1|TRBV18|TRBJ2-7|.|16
CASSPPSDRLSYEQYF
TGTGCCAGCTCACCACCCTCGGACAGGCTCTCCTACGAGCAGTACTTC
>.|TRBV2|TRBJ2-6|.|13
CASSLSVANVLTF
TGTGCCAGCAGCCTGTCCGTAGCCAACGTCCTGACTTTC
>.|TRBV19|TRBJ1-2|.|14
CASSIPRDIYGYTF
TGTGCCAGTAGTATCCCCCGGGACATCTATGGCTACACCTTC
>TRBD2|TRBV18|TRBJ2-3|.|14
CASSPPPTSNTQYF
TGTGCCAGCTCACCACCGCCGACTAGCAATACGCAGTATTTT
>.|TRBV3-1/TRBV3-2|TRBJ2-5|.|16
CASSQGRLSGPETQYF
TGTGCCAGCAGCCAAGGTCGGTTGAGCGGGCCAGAGACCCAGTACTTC
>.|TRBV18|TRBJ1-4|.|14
CASSGRTGNEKLFF
TGTGCCAGCTCCGGAAGGACGGGGAATGAAAAACTGTTTTTT
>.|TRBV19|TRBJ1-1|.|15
CASSILRAGGTEAFF
TGTGCCAGTAGTATTTTGAGGGCGGGAGGGACTGAAGCTTTCTTT
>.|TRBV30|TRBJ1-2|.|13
CAFRDTANYGYTF
TGTGCTTTCCGGGACACTGCTAACTATGGCTACACCTTC
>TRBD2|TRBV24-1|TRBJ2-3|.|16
CATSDRREGPTDTQYF
TGTGCCACCAGTGACCGGCGGGAGGGCCCCACAGATACGCAGTATTTT
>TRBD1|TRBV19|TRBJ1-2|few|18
CASSISLIWGQGADGYTF
TGTGCCAGTAGTATATCCCTTATATGGGGACAGGGGGCGGATGGCTACACCTTC
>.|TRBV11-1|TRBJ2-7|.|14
CASSSRGSHYEQYF
TGTGCCAGCAGCTCCCGCGGTTCCCACTACGAGCAGTACTTC
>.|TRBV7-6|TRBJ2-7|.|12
CASSFLKGEQYF
TGTGCCAGCAGCTTCCTCAAGGGGGAGCAGTACTTC
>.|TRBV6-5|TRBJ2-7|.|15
CASSPLDIGGYEQYF
TGTGCCAGCAGCCCCCTGGACATAGGTGGCTACGAGCAGTACTTC
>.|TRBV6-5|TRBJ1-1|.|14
CASSYSDTPSEAFF
TGTGCCAGCAGTTACTCGGACACTCCCTCTGAAGCTTTCTTT
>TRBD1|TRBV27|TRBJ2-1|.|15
CASSLVSDRVNEQFF
TGTGCCAGCAGTTTGGTTTCGGACAGGGTCAATGAGCAGTTCTTC